This T cell receptor (beta chain) was found in a study of graft-versus-host responses after intestinal transplantation. J was trimmed by 3 bases and V by 5 bases; bases with no gene match: 10. The germline gives CDR1 MNHEY, CDR2 SMNVEV (reference sequence). The CDR3 consists of 16 residues. Clones were sequenced by immunoSEQ multiplex PCR, and TCRdb holds only the in-frame ones, with some missing. Of 12,000 or so clones listed, over 90% are singletons. The sample in question was PBMCs, obtained 109 to 110 days after intestinal transplant. The V gene is TRBV27, the J gene TRBJ1-5, with TRBD1 identical over 7 bases. The sequence was collected from a human patient who received an intestinal transplant, so some T cells may come from the graft donor. The CDR3 region has the DNA TGTGCCAGCAGTCCAACCCGGGACAGCTTCAATCAGCCCCAGCATTTT. Translated, it gives CASSPTRDSFNQPQHF.